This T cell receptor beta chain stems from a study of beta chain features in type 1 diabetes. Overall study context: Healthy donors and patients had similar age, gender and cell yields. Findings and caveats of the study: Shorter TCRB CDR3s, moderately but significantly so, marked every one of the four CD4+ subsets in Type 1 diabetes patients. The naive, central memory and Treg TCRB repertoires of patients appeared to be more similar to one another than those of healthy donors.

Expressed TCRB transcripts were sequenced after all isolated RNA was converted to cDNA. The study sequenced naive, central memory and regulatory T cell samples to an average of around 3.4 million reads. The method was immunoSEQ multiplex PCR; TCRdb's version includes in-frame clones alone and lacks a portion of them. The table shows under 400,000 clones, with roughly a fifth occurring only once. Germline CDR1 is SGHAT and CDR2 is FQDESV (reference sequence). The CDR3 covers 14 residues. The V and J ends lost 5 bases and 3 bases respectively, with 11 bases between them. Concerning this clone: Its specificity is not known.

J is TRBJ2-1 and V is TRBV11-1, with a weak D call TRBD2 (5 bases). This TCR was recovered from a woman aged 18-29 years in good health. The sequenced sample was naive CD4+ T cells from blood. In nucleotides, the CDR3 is TGTGCCAGCAGCGGCCGGACTGACTACAATGAGCAGTTCTTC. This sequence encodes CASSGRTDYNEQFF.